This T cell receptor beta chain was retrieved from a study of OX40 agonist ivuxolimab in advanced cancers. On the study more broadly: Earlier treatment with anti-PD-1, anti-PD-L1 or anti-CTLA-4 was permitted, and roughly 40% had received some. One patient with hepatocellular carcinoma and two with cutaneous melanoma, three in all, had partial responses.

General study results and limits: Patients with a partial response at 0.1-3.0 mg/kg had among the lowest clonal expansion. Not determined was the antigen specificity of the expanded peripheral T cells.

The CDR3 sequence is 20 residues long. CDR1 is WNHNN and CDR2 is SYGVQD in the germline V gene (reference sequence). The germline V and J ends were trimmed by 0 bases and 0 bases, with 24 bases remaining between them. The method was immunoSEQ multiplex PCR; TCRdb's version includes in-frame clones alone and lacks a portion of them. The data contain tens of thousands of clones, roughly 80% of them singletons. Notes on this clone: The antigen is undetermined.

The J gene is TRBJ2-7, the V gene TRBV10-1; tentative D call: TRBD1 (5 bases). This receptor was identified in an adult with an advanced solid tumor such as melanoma, head and neck, liver or kidney cancer. The sequences come from CD4+ or CD8+ T cells sorted from blood, collected in a trial of the OX40 agonist ivuxolimab. The DNA for the CDR3 is TGCGCCAGCAGTGAGTCGGGAACTGGGGCTGAACGTCGACCCTCCTACGAGCAGTACTTC. This codes for CASSESGTGAERRPSYEQYF.